Included here is one TCR beta chain sequence, with context. Antigen unknown. The data originate from a study of Ad26.COV2.S vaccination and SARS-CoV-2 variants. Study as a whole: Within the COV1001 Ad26.COV2.S trial arm, the donor was enrolled. Intramuscularly, Ad26.COV2.S was given either once or twice, 56 days apart. Whole-study results and caveats: Vaccinees and placebo recipients showed similar non-spike TCR breadth.

V dropped 1 base and J dropped 3 bases, with 5 bases sitting between them. This CDR3 spans 12 amino acids. Germline-derived CDR1 and CDR2 are SGHNT and YYREEE (reference sequence). The treatment denotes: some 20 received Ad26.COV2.S at low or high dose, single or two shots; 5 received placebo; per-sample allocation not given. Collection of samples fell on day 63 after the first vaccine or placebo injection. A Boston donor was an adult aged 18-55 years. Assay: immunoSEQ multiplex PCR; the TCRdb copy retains only in-frame clones and omits some. The top ten hold over 1.5% of the sample, which has around 450,000 clones, 70% to 90% seen once.

The receptor was isolated from a person between 18 and 65 years old who received the Ad26.COV2.S COVID-19 vaccine or a placebo. The chain joins TRBV5-4 to TRBJ2-7; D is unclear. Specimen: peripheral blood, collected in a trial of Ad26.COV2.S vaccine versus placebo. Here the CDR3 reads CASSLNFYEQYF. CDR3 sequence (DNA): TGTGCCAGCAGCTTGAACTTCTACGAGCAGTACTTC.